This entry is about one T cell receptor (beta chain). Data came from immunoSEQ multiplex PCR; TCRdb stores just in-frame clones and leaves some out. The repertoire holds tens of thousands of clones, with about 85% as singletons. This CDR3 contains 15 residues. Germline V gene lookup returns CDR1 MNHNY and CDR2 SVGAGI (reference sequence). V was pared by 6 bases and J by 7 bases, with 16 bases between. The sample comes from a study of PD-L1 blockade in urothelial cancer. Study-level background: Bladder-origin urothelial cancer in males described most of the roughly 30 patients.

The source of this sequence is a man between 60 and 75 years old with urothelial cancer. Sequenced material: PBMCs, taken around atezolizumab (anti-PD-L1) treatment. J is TRBJ1-6 and V is TRBV6-6; D is unresolved. The CDR3 nucleotides read TGTGCCAGCAGGAACGAGGGCTTTTGGAATTCACCCCTCCACTTT. Its protein is CASRNEGFWNSPLHF.